This T cell receptor (beta chain) was sequenced in a study of monozygotic twins with inflammatory bowel disease. Following a re-call of the 5' RACE reads, TCRdb has one entry per CDR3 protein and lacks DNA. Reported are around 40,000 distinct CDR3 sequences; the ten largest clones contain 5% to 6%. This CDR3 is 13 amino acids long. Germline CDR1 GTSNPN, CDR2 SVGIG (reference sequence). The chain uses TRBV30 and TRBJ2-3; TCRdb's D call of TRBD1 is untestable without DNA. The specimen sequenced was blood. The clonotype originates from a human donor with ulcerative colitis or Crohn's disease, or a healthy co-twin of an affected twin (not recorded which). CDR3 sequence reads: CAWSVAGADTQYF. The whole variable domain, filled in from reference TRBV30 and TRBJ2-3, reads SQTIHQWPATLVQPVGSPLSLECTVEGTSNPNLYWYRQAAGRGLQLLFYSVGIGQISSEVPQNLSASRPQDRQFILSSKKLLLSDSGFYLCAWSVAGADTQYFGPGTRLTVL.